This T cell receptor beta chain was retrieved from a study of T cell responses to AZD1222 COVID-19 vaccine. The CDR3 runs 15 residues. The germline CDR1 and CDR2 sequences are MDHEN and SYDVKM. The ends lost 3 bases at V and 5 bases at J; junction bases unmatched: 9. Whole-study results and caveats: Spike regions recognized by vaccine-associated CD4 TCRs spanned the protein, led by 160-218 and 743-854. Unmutated variant regions reportedly attract nearly half of all spike-specific TCRs.

Doses given second, at about 4 or about 12 weeks, were pooled. As for this clone: Its antigen remains unidentified.

Generated by immunoSEQ multiplex PCR, the TCRdb table keeps only in-frame clones and is missing some. The sample contains under 170,000 clones, 92% of which appear only once. V usage is TRBV28 and J usage is TRBJ2-5; 7 nucleotides align to TRBD2. This clonotype was obtained from an adult who received the AZD1222 COVID-19 vaccine. The source was peripheral blood, collected 28 days after the second AZD1222 dose. CDR3 sequence: CASSFRAGRDETQYF. In nucleotides, the CDR3 is TGTGCCAGCAGTTTCAGAGCGGGGAGGGATGAGACCCAGTACTTC.